The 6 T cell receptor beta chains in this list originate from one sample, sequenced in a study of neoadjuvant anti-PD-1 for oral cavity cancer (dated by TCRdb to the early 2020s). The receptor library was made with the immunoSEQ multiplex PCR assay. The source is immuneACCESS, and TCRdb retained only in-frame sequences with V and J called. Part of the clones is not carried over; for the studies checked, unresolved V genes explain less than half of this, and the remainder is unexplained. This sample holds 72,000 or so clones; around 88% were observed only once. The ten largest clonotypes hold more than 3% of the sample. Explained via the paper, the time point label denotes: before neoadjuvant nivolumab. The sequencing used PBMCs, collected before nivolumab (anti-PD-1) treatment. These receptors all stem from a person between 40 and 85 years old with oral cavity squamous cell carcinoma.

V gene TRBV2 combines with J gene TRBJ1-5; 10 bases are a match to TRBD1. J lost 9 bases, V lost 6 bases, and 14 bases had no gene match. Germline V gene lookup returns CDR1 SNHLY and CDR2 FYNNEI. The length of the CDR3 is 16 residues. CDR3: CASSVAGTGVLGPQHF. The CDR3 region has the DNA TGTGCCAGCAGCGTAGCCGGGACAGGGGTTCTTGGGCCCCAGCATTTT. The variable domain in full, with the rest retrieved from reference TRBV2 and TRBJ1-5, is EPEVTQTPSHQVTQMGQEVILRCVPISNHLYFYWYRQILGQKVEFLVSFYNNEISEKSEIFDDQFSVERPDGSNFTLKIRSTKLEDSAMYFCASSVAGTGVLGPQHFGDGTRLSIL.

This clone has only a few counts. V usage is TRBV19 and J usage is TRBJ2-1, with 8 nucleotides matching TRBD2. This CDR3 region has 15 residues. CDR1 and CDR2 (germline): LNHDA, SQIVND (reference sequence). After removal of 0 bases from V and 2 bases from J, the junction contained 0 bases not matched to a gene. The CDR3 DNA reads TGTGCCAGTAGTATAGACGGGGGGGCCTACAATGAGCAGTTCTTC. This sequence encodes CASSIDGGAYNEQFF.

The CDR3 here is CASSSWDYRVADTQYF. CDR3 bases: TGTGCCAGCAGTTCCTGGGACTACCGCGTGGCAGATACGCAGTATTTT. The rearrangement joins TRBV27 to TRBJ2-3; 7 nucleotides line up with TRBD2. Per germline, CDR1 MNHEY and CDR2 SMNVEV (reference sequence). With 4 bases clipped from V and 4 bases from J, the junction kept 11 bases outside the gene matches. The CDR3 is made up of 16 amino acids.

J is TRBJ2-5 and V is TRBV2; TRBD1 agrees at 9 bases. CDR3 length: 13 residues. Looked up from germline, CDR1 is SNHLY and CDR2 is FYNNEI. Losses at the gene ends were 7 bases for V and 3 bases for J; bases not matched to a gene: 3. CDR3 residues: CASTRDREETQYF. The CDR3 nucleotides are TGTGCCAGCACCCGGGACAGGGAAGAGACCCAGTACTTC. The full variable domain, completed using reference TRBV2 and TRBJ2-5, is EPEVTQTPSHQVTQMGQEVILRCVPISNHLYFYWYRQILGQKVEFLVSFYNNEISEKSEIFDDQFSVERPDGSNFTLKIRSTKLEDSAMYFCASTRDREETQYFGPGTRLLVL.

The chain has TRBV4-1 and TRBJ2-1; the match to TRBD2 covers 13 bases. Unmatched junction bases numbered 8, after V lost 0 bases and J lost 9 bases. The CDR3 extends over 17 amino acids. Germline lookup yields CDR1 MGHRA and CDR2 YSYEKL. CDR3 bases: TGCGCCAGCAGCCAAGAAGTAAGGACTAGCGGGGGCGGTGAGCAGTTCTTC. It specifies CASSQEVRTSGGGEQFF.

The J gene is TRBJ1-6, the V gene TRBV5-1; the D is unclear. The CDR3 consists of 16 residues. Trimming removed 0 bases at V and 3 bases at J, with 10 bases between. Germline CDR1 SGHRS, CDR2 YFSETQ. The CDR3 sequence is CASSLGQADYNSPLHF. CDR3 nucleotide sequence: TGCGCCAGCAGCTTGGGGCAGGCAGACTATAATTCACCCCTCCACTTT.